This is a list of T cell receptor beta chains from one sample in a study of CD8 T cells in Susac syndrome. TCRdb passed the immunoSEQ multiplex PCR reads through MiXCR, listing each CDR3 protein once. The top ten clones hold approximately 0.15% of a sample with around 130,000 distinct CDR3 sequences, nearly 96% of them seen once. Material: CD4+ T cells from PBMCs. Source of these receptors: a human donor with Susac syndrome. Each CDR3 is given with its conserved first and last residue. A D gene is named only where the DNA matches it firmly. Where a row states a size, it is once, few, many or the class of an expanded clone; other rows omit it.

V	size	J	D	CDR3	DNA
TRBV7-6	.	TRBJ1-1	.	CASSLDGLNTEAFF	TGTGCCAGCAGCTTGGACGGGTTGAACACTGAAGCTTTCTTT
TRBV3-1	.	TRBJ1-2	.	CASSQGEGSYGYTF	TGTGCCAGCAGCCAAGGTGAAGGCAGCTATGGCTACACCTTC
TRBV7-2	.	TRBJ2-5	TRBD2	CASSLALSGREGTQYF	TGTGCCAGCAGCTTAGCCCTATCGGGAAGGGAGGGGACCCAGTACTTC
TRBV2	once	TRBJ2-3	TRBD1	CASSPQGSTDTQYF	TGTGCCAGCAGCCCACAGGGGTCAACAGATACGCAGTATTTT
TRBV7-3	.	TRBJ2-1	TRBD2	CASSSPGTTPFF	TGTGCCAGCAGCTCCCCCGGGACTACGCCGTTCTTC
TRBV18	.	TRBJ2-2	TRBD1	CASSPAGQGYTGELFF	TGTGCCAGCTCACCGGCGGGACAGGGCTACACCGGGGAGCTGTTTTTT
TRBV18	.	TRBJ2-4	.	CASSPFSGSAKNIQYF	TGTGCCAGCTCACCATTTTCGGGATCTGCCAAAAACATTCAGTACTTC
TRBV5-1	.	TRBJ1-5	.	CASSLMGGQSNQPQHF	TGCGCCAGCAGCTTGATGGGGGGCCAAAGCAATCAGCCCCAGCATTTT
TRBV6-5	.	TRBJ1-2	.	CASSYLTRRGYTF	TGTGCCAGCAGTTACCTGACACGTAGGGGCTACACCTTC
TRBV12-3/TRBV12-4	.	TRBJ2-7	TRBD2	CASGRGHEQYF	TGTGCCAGCGGGAGGGGCCACGAGCAGTACTTC
TRBV6-6	once	TRBJ1-2	TRBD1	CASSGSETGGFGYTF	TGTGCCAGCAGTGGCTCCGAGACAGGGGGCTTTGGCTACACCTTC
TRBV4-1	.	TRBJ1-5	TRBD1	CASSHLGQGNNQPQHF	TGCGCCAGCAGCCACCTTGGACAGGGAAACAATCAGCCCCAGCATTTT
TRBV3-1	.	TRBJ2-4	.	CASSRGGDHAKNIQYF	TGTGCCAGCAGCCGCGGAGGCGATCATGCCAAAAACATTCAGTACTTC
TRBV30	.	TRBJ1-2	.	CAWSRTGAFYGYTF	TGTGCCTGGAGTCGAACAGGTGCTTTCTATGGCTACACCTTC
TRBV3-1	.	TRBJ1-2	.	CASSQVTSRGYTF	TGTGCCAGCAGCCAAGTCACATCGCGGGGCTACACCTTC
TRBV2	.	TRBJ1-2	.	CASIGQPHGYTF	TGTGCCAGCATCGGCCAGCCCCATGGCTACACCTTC
TRBV20-1	.	TRBJ2-4	.	CSARDQRGSKNIQYF	TGCAGTGCTAGAGACCAGAGAGGGTCAAAAAACATTCAGTACTTC
TRBV5-6	.	TRBJ2-1	TRBD1	CASSPDRHNEQFF	TGTGCCAGCAGCCCGGACAGGCACAATGAGCAGTTCTTC
TRBV29-1	.	TRBJ1-2	.	CSVDHREYGYTF	TGCAGCGTTGATCACAGGGAGTATGGCTACACCTTC
TRBV4-2	.	TRBJ2-3	.	CASSQDGGGSAVLAQYF	TGTGCCAGCAGCCAAGATGGGGGTGGTAGCGCCGTTCTCGCGCAGTATTTT
TRBV5-1	.	TRBJ2-7	TRBD1	CASSPTPGQIYEQYF	TGCGCCAGCAGCCCCACCCCGGGACAGATATACGAGCAGTACTTC
TRBV20-1	.	TRBJ2-5	TRBD2	CSARDPAGAAETQYF	TGCAGTGCTAGAGATCCGGCGGGAGCGGCAGAGACCCAGTACTTC
TRBV12-3/TRBV12-4	.	TRBJ2-4	TRBD2	CASSSGTSYIQYF	TGTGCCAGCAGTTCCGGGACTAGCTACATTCAGTACTTC
TRBV7-9	.	TRBJ1-2	.	CASSLPVGYGYTF	TGTGCCAGCAGCCTCCCAGTGGGCTATGGCTACACCTTC
TRBV24-1	.	TRBJ2-2	TRBD1	CATKGTGASRELFF	TGTGCCACCAAGGGGACAGGGGCGTCCAGGGAGCTGTTTTTT
TRBV5-1	.	TRBJ2-5	TRBD2	CASSPRTSGRIMETQYF	TGCGCCAGCAGCCCTCGGACTAGCGGGAGGATTATGGAGACCCAGTACTTC
TRBV7-2	.	TRBJ2-7	TRBD1	CASSPQGRGGADEQYF	TGTGCCAGCAGCCCCCAAGGGAGAGGGGGCGCGGACGAGCAGTACTTC
TRBV29-1	.	TRBJ2-3	.	CSVGGDREFTTQYF	TGCAGCGTCGGGGGGGACAGGGAATTCACTACGCAGTATTTT
TRBV29-1	.	TRBJ1-2	.	CSVVGHPKGYTF	TGCAGCGTTGTTGGGCACCCCAAAGGCTACACCTTC
TRBV27	.	TRBJ2-5	.	CASTTRGDETQYF	TGTGCCAGCACCACCCGGGGCGACGAGACCCAGTACTTC
TRBV30	.	TRBJ2-3	.	CAWMSKDTQYF	TGTGCCTGGATGTCCAAAGATACGCAGTATTTT
TRBV7-8	.	TRBJ2-1	TRBD2	CASSPPGLAGVSWFF	TGTGCCAGCAGCCCACCGGGACTAGCGGGAGTAAGTTGGTTCTTC
TRBV13	.	TRBJ2-7	.	CASSLTSYEQYF	TGTGCCAGCAGCTTAACTTCCTACGAGCAGTACTTC
TRBV20-1	.	TRBJ2-7	TRBD2	CSALLAGGPSGEQYF	TGCAGTGCCCTCCTAGCGGGAGGGCCGAGTGGGGAGCAGTACTTC
TRBV30	.	TRBJ2-5	.	CAWNVQIEETQYF	TGTGCCTGGAATGTTCAGATTGAAGAGACCCAGTACTTC
TRBV2	.	TRBJ2-2	TRBD1	CASSTRQGATGELFF	TGTGCCAGCAGTACCCGACAGGGGGCCACCGGGGAGCTGTTTTTT
TRBV7-2	.	TRBJ2-4	TRBD1	CASSQGVAAKNIQYF	TGTGCCAGCAGCCAGGGGGTGGCAGCCAAAAACATTCAGTACTTC
TRBV18	.	TRBJ1-2	TRBD1	CASSPVGQGGGYTF	TGTGCCAGCTCACCCGTCGGACAGGGGGGCGGCTACACCTTC
TRBV5-1	.	TRBJ2-4	TRBD2	CASSLELAGGPKYF	TGCGCCAGCAGCTTGGAACTAGCGGGAGGACCCAAGTACTTC
TRBV29-1	.	TRBJ1-2	TRBD1	CSVMTGNYGYTF	TGCAGCGTTATGACAGGGAACTATGGCTACACCTTC
TRBV3-1	.	TRBJ2-7	TRBD2	CASSLQGLAYEQYF	TGTGCCAGCAGCCTCCAGGGACTAGCGTACGAGCAGTACTTC
TRBV5-6	.	TRBJ2-7	TRBD2	CASSLRAGVGEQYF	TGTGCCAGCAGCTTGAGAGCGGGAGTTGGCGAGCAGTACTTC
TRBV28	few	TRBJ2-5	TRBD2	CASSLGLAGQETQYF	TGTGCCAGCAGTTTAGGGCTAGCGGGCCAAGAGACCCAGTACTTC
TRBV5-1	.	TRBJ2-7	.	CASEGSSYEQYF	TGCGCCAGCGAGGGTTCCTCCTACGAGCAGTACTTC
TRBV5-1	.	TRBJ2-7	TRBD2	CASSVAGSYEQYF	TGCGCCAGCAGCGTAGCGGGCTCCTACGAGCAGTACTTC
TRBV3-1	.	TRBJ1-1	TRBD1	CASSRTRGHTEAFF	TGTGCCAGCAGCCGAACCAGGGGGCACACTGAAGCTTTCTTT
TRBV4-1	.	TRBJ2-7	TRBD2	CASSQGAAGERNEQYF	TGCGCCAGCAGCCAAGGAGCAGCGGGAGAAAGAAACGAGCAGTACTTC
TRBV9	.	TRBJ2-2	.	CASRAGLGTGELFF	TGTGCCAGCAGGGCGGGGCTTGGAACCGGGGAGCTGTTTTTT
TRBV28	.	TRBJ2-2	TRBD1	CASSPSHGQGNTGELFF	TGTGCCAGCAGTCCGTCACACGGACAGGGGAACACCGGGGAGCTGTTTTTT
TRBV29-1	.	TRBJ1-2	.	CSVDGYYGYTF	TGCAGCGTTGACGGCTACTATGGCTACACCTTC
TRBV7-7	.	TRBJ2-2	.	CASRPTRTGELFF	TGTGCTAGCAGACCGACTAGAACCGGGGAGCTGTTTTTT
TRBV27	.	TRBJ1-4	.	CASSLVEKLFF	TGTGCCAGCAGTTTAGTCGAAAAACTGTTTTTT
TRBV4-3	.	TRBJ1-4	.	CASSRLGLGNEKLFF	TGCGCCAGCAGCCGCCTAGGGTTGGGTAATGAAAAACTGTTTTTT
TRBV29-1	once	TRBJ1-1	.	CSAKLLNTEAFF	TGCAGCGCGAAGCTACTGAACACTGAAGCTTTCTTT
TRBV7-2	.	TRBJ1-5	.	CASSLRTGPRPQHF	TGTGCCAGCAGCTTACGGACCGGGCCCCGGCCCCAGCATTTT
TRBV12-5	.	TRBJ2-3	TRBD2	CASGLGLAGAADTQYF	TGTGCTAGTGGTTTGGGTCTAGCGGGAGCCGCAGATACGCAGTATTTT
TRBV28	.	TRBJ2-7	.	CASSLRRDRHLGEQYF	TGTGCCAGCAGTTTAAGGAGGGACCGACACCTAGGGGAGCAGTACTTC
TRBV20-1	once	TRBJ1-2	TRBD1	CSSGTDYGYTF	TGCAGCTCCGGGACAGACTATGGCTACACCTTC
TRBV6-6	.	TRBJ2-7	TRBD1	CASIPAGGYEQYF	TGTGCCAGCATTCCAGCAGGGGGATACGAGCAGTACTTC
TRBV6-5	.	TRBJ1-2	.	CASSNTGNYGYTF	TGTGCCAGCAGCAACACAGGGAACTATGGCTACACCTTC